The clone carrying this T cell receptor (beta chain) showed up just a few times. The record originates from a study of blood T cells in healthy people across ages. The CDR3 runs 14 residues. V lost 1 base and J 6 bases, leaving 9 bases between the germline ends. Germline-derived CDR1 and CDR2 are SEHNR and FQNEAQ (reference sequence). Extraction of total RNA produced a minimum of 5.5 micrograms from each sample. A J-beta primer mix and a sample-barcoded 5' primer were used in a second PCR of about 7 to 12 cycles. Via MiXCR, TCRdb re-called the 5' RACE reads, giving one row per CDR3 protein. The sample comprises 800,000 to 1,300,000 distinct CDR3 sequences, 25% of which are singletons, and 0.65% to 0.95% rests with the top ten. The same sample was also used in a study of T cells of mothers and their children. As reported in that work: The donor cohort consisted of a few healthy Caucasian mothers and their six children.

This receptor was obtained from a girl aged 2 to 10 in good health. The rearrangement joins TRBV7-9 to TRBJ1-4; D gene unclear. Specimen: blood. The CDR3 nucleotides are TGTGCCAGCAGCTTAGACGGGATCTATGAAAAACTGTTTTTT. Its protein product is CASSLDGIYEKLFF.